Listed below are T cell receptor beta chains from one sample, sequenced in a study of shared clonotypes between healthy human individuals. Data came from immunoSEQ multiplex PCR; TCRdb stores just in-frame clones and leaves some out. The sample records more than 550,000 clones, less than 95% being singletons. Sequenced sample: memory CD8+ T cells from PBMCs. The receptors were sampled from a man aged 18 to 29 in good health. Some clones in this sample may be carry-over from other donors' samples. CDR3s include the opening cysteine and the closing phenylalanine or tryptophan. The D gene is left open where the match is weak. For some rows the clone size is stated as once, few or many, or as a class when expanded; others skip it.

TRBV29-1	TRBJ2-7	NA	NA	TGCAGCGTCAGACACCTATACGAGCAGTACTTC	CSVRHLYEQYF
TRBV14	TRBJ2-5	NA	NA	TGTGCCAGCAGCCAAGCTCTGAGCTTGGAGACCCAGTACTTC	CASSQALSLETQYF
TRBV6-1	TRBJ1-2	NA	NA	TGTGCCAGCAGTGAAGCGGGTACATATGGCTACACCTTC	CASSEAGTYGYTF
TRBV7-3	TRBJ2-1	NA	TRBD2	TGTGCCAGCAGCTTGGATAGCGGGAGCTATTTTAATGAGCAGTTCTTC	CASSLDSGSYFNEQFF
TRBV28	TRBJ2-3	NA	TRBD2	TGTGCCAGCAGTTTATTGTGGCTAGCGGGAGCGGTAGATACGCAGTATTTT	CASSLLWLAGAVDTQYF
TRBV27	TRBJ2-7	NA	TRBD1	TGTGCCAGCAGTCCCCGGACAGGCCACTACGAGCAGTACTTC	CASSPRTGHYEQYF
TRBV19	TRBJ2-6	NA	NA	TGTGCCAGTAGTTCCATCCTGGGCTTCTCTGGGGCCAACGTCCTGACTTTC	CASSSILGFSGANVLTF
TRBV9	TRBJ2-1	NA	NA	TGTGCCAGCAGCGTAGCGGGAAGGGTCGCTGGGGCCCTTTTCGAGCAGTTCTTC	CASSVAGRVAGALFEQFF
TRBV9	TRBJ2-2	NA	NA	TGTGCCAGCAGCGTAGAGGGGATGCGCACCGGGGAGCTGTTTTTT	CASSVEGMRTGELFF
TRBV7-8	TRBJ2-1	NA	NA	TGTGCCAGCAGCTCCCCCCTAGCTAGCTCCTACAATGAGCAGTTCTTC	CASSSPLASSYNEQFF
TRBV30	TRBJ1-1	NA	TRBD1	TGTGCCTGGGAAGGAATAGGGGACAGGGCGAACACTGAAGCTTTCTTT	CAWEGIGDRANTEAFF
TRBV6-1	TRBJ1-2	many	NA	TGTGCCAGCAGATCATTCGCGGGCTACACCTTC	CASRSFAGYTF
TRBV5-1	TRBJ2-1	NA	TRBD2	TGCGCCAGCAGCTTGGGTCGGGAGGTGTTCGGTGTCGATGAGCAGTTCTTC	CASSLGREVFGVDEQFF
TRBV7-9	TRBJ2-7	once	TRBD1	TGTGCCAGCAGTCGTCCCGGGACAGGGGGAACCGCCTACGAGCAGTACTTC	CASSRPGTGGTAYEQYF
TRBV2	TRBJ2-1	NA	TRBD2	TGTGCCAGCAGCGCACTAGCGGCAATGACTACATTGATTATCGCGCAGTTCTTC	CASSALAAMTTLIIAQFF
TRBV7-6	TRBJ2-3	NA	TRBD1	TGTGCCAGCAGCTTAAGTCTAGGACAGGGACCAGATACGCAGTATTTT	CASSLSLGQGPDTQYF
TRBV18	TRBJ2-5	NA	TRBD2	TGTGCCAGCTCACCAAAGGCTAGCGGGCAAGAGACCCAGTACTTC	CASSPKASGQETQYF
TRBV29-1	TRBJ2-4	NA	NA	TGCAGCGTCCGTCCCATAAACAAAAACATTCAGTACTTC	CSVRPINKNIQYF
TRBV10-3	TRBJ2-1	NA	NA	TGTGCCATCAGTGACGGCGACAATGAGCAGTTCTTC	CAISDGDNEQFF
TRBV27	TRBJ1-4	once	TRBD1	TGTGCCAGCAGCCTTAGGGGGGGGACAGGCAGGGAAAAACTGTTTTTT	CASSLRGGTGREKLFF